A selection of T cell receptor beta chains follows, all from one sample in a study of regulatory T cells in long-lasting Graves disease. MiXCR, run by TCRdb on the multiplex PCR reads, gives a single entry per CDR3 protein. Among a few hundred thousand distinct CDR3 sequences, 20% to 25% were seen once, and the ten largest hold over 11%. Sequencing was performed on peripheral blood mononuclear cells (PBMCs), taken at new diagnosis, from a patient treated with antithyroid drugs. Receptor source: a female donor with Graves disease. Each CDR3 is given with its conserved first and last residue. A D gene is named only where the DNA matches it firmly. Size is omitted from some rows. Given values are once, few, many or a class for expanded clones.

NA	TRBV9	TRBJ1-4	NA	TGTGCCAGCAGCCCCTGGGCGGGTGAAAAACTGTTTTTT	CASSPWAGEKLFF
NA	TRBV7-2	TRBJ2-1	NA	TGTGCCAGCAGCTTAGGCGAGGGGACGGTTCCGTTCTTC	CASSLGEGTVPFF
NA	TRBV2	TRBJ2-2	NA	TGTGCCAGCGTGTATCCAGCCGGGGAGCTGTTTTTT	CASVYPAGELFF
few	TRBV9	TRBJ1-4	NA	TGTGCCAGCAGCGTAGGTCACAGGTACAATGAAAAACTGTTTTTT	CASSVGHRYNEKLFF
many	TRBV2	TRBJ2-1	NA	TGTGCCAGCAGTGTTTTCAATGAGCAGTTCTTC	CASSVFNEQFF
many	TRBV2	TRBJ1-1	NA	TGTGCCAGCAGTCCAGACAGTTTGAACACTGAAGCTTTCTTT	CASSPDSLNTEAFF
many	TRBV7-9	TRBJ2-7	NA	TGTGCCAGCAGCTTAGCGGATGGCGGACCTTCACGTATCTACGAGCAGTACTTC	CASSLADGGPSRIYEQYF
few	TRBV5-1	TRBJ2-7	TRBD2	TGCGCCAGCAGCTTGAGTCTAGCGGGGGCCTACGAGCAGTACTTC	CASSLSLAGAYEQYF
NA	TRBV20-1	TRBJ2-5	TRBD2	TGCAGTGCCGGACTAGCGGGAGCACCCCAGTACTTC	CSAGLAGAPQYF
NA	TRBV11-3	TRBJ2-1	TRBD2	TGTGCCAGCAGCTTTCTAGCGGGGAACAATGAGCAGTTCTTC	CASSFLAGNNEQFF
many	TRBV12-3/TRBV12-4	TRBJ1-5	TRBD1	TGTGCCAGCAGTTCGTTGACAGGGGGGGAGGCCCAGCATTTT	CASSSLTGGEAQHF
many	TRBV19	TRBJ2-7	NA	TGTGCCAGTAGTATAGGACGCCCAGGTGACTACGAGCAGTACTTC	CASSIGRPGDYEQYF
NA	TRBV19	TRBJ2-3	TRBD1	TGTGCCAGTAGTTCAGACCGGGACAGGGGTGTATCGACGGCCACAGATACGCAGTATTTT	CASSSDRDRGVSTATDTQYF
NA	TRBV28	TRBJ2-1	TRBD2	TGTGCCAGCAGTTTGATAACTAGCGGGGGGCCCTCCTACAATGAGCAGTTCTTC	CASSLITSGGPSYNEQFF
NA	TRBV11-3	TRBJ1-5	NA	TGTGCCAGCATTGTGACAGGTACCAATCAGCCCCAGCATTTT	CASIVTGTNQPQHF
many	TRBV20-1	TRBJ2-1	TRBD2	TGCAGTGCTAGAGATCAGCGGGGGTGGGCTGAGCAGTTCTTC	CSARDQRGWAEQFF
many	TRBV28	TRBJ2-7	NA	TGTGCCAGCAGTTTATTAGGAAGGGGCGAGCAGTACTTC	CASSLLGRGEQYF
NA	TRBV24-1	TRBJ2-1	NA	TGTGCCACTTCGGGCTCCTACAATGAGCAGTTCTTC	CATSGSYNEQFF
many	TRBV6-2/TRBV6-3	TRBJ2-3	NA	TGTGCCAGCAGTTACGGGGGAGAGAGTAGCACAGATACGCAGTATTTT	CASSYGGESSTDTQYF
many	TRBV20-1	TRBJ2-3	TRBD2	TGCAGTGCCCGGGGGGAGAACACAGATACGCAGTATTTT	CSARGENTDTQYF
many	TRBV12-3/TRBV12-4	TRBJ2-3	TRBD2	TGTGCCAGCAGTCCTAGCGGGGGGGCAGGTGATACGCAGTATTTT	CASSPSGGAGDTQYF
NA	TRBV3-1	TRBJ1-4	NA	TGTGCCAGCAGCCAAGAGGGCCGGAAACTGTTTTTT	CASSQEGRKLFF
NA	TRBV2	TRBJ1-3	TRBD1	TGTGCCAGCAGCGCCGGGACAGGTGGAAACACCATATATTTT	CASSAGTGGNTIYF
many	TRBV30	TRBJ2-1	NA	TGTGCCTGGAGTGTACGGGTGGAGAATGAGCAGTTCTTC	CAWSVRVENEQFF
NA	TRBV7-2	TRBJ1-3	NA	TGTGCCAGCAGCTTAGATCGGGGAAACACCATATATTTT	CASSLDRGNTIYF
NA	TRBV5-6	TRBJ2-5	TRBD1	TGTGCCAGCAGCTGGGGACAGGGGTTACAAGAGACCCAGTACTTC	CASSWGQGLQETQYF
NA	TRBV20-1	TRBJ2-5	TRBD2	TGCAGTGCTGCCCCGGGACAGGCGATAGCGGGGGGGCCGTTAGAGACCCAGTACTTC	CSAAPGQAIAGGPLETQYF